This TCR beta chain originates from a study of chemoradiotherapy in HPV16-positive cancers. On the study more broadly: Functional T-cell assays on a couple of HPV16-positive patients' cells defined candidate HPV-specific clones and common TCR motifs.

Of note for this clone: Its antigen is undetermined.

Profiled with immunoSEQ multiplex PCR; TCRdb holds only in-frame clones, not every one. The table includes 23,000 or so clones, about 90% detected once. CDR3 length: 17 amino acids. Germline V gene data show CDR1 as MGHRA and CDR2 as YSYEKL. The J segment lost 4 bases and the V segment lost 0 bases, leaving 6 bases of the junction unmatched. Study-wide findings and caveats: Candidate HPV-specific clones and E7-related TCR motifs grew in tumor during treatment.

The gene calls are TRBV4-1 and TRBJ1-3, with 10 bases lining up with TRBD1. The sequenced sample was blood, obtained from a patient who underwent chemoradiotherapy. The TCR comes from a human donor with HPV-associated anogenital cancer. For the CDR3, the DNA is TGCGCCAGCAGCCAAGATAAGGGACAGGGGCTAGGAAACACCATATATTTT. Its protein product is CASSQDKGQGLGNTIYF.